These 22 T cell receptor beta chains originate from one sample sequenced in a study of shared clonotypes between healthy human individuals. Clones were sequenced by immunoSEQ multiplex PCR, and TCRdb holds only the in-frame ones, with some missing. The data contain approximately 530,000 clones, roughly 95% of them singletons. The specimen was naive CD4+ T cells sorted from blood. Subset reported: CD45RA+ positively selected. Source of these receptors: a woman younger than 45 in good health.

The V call is TRBV29-1, the J call TRBJ2-2; D is ambiguous. Trimming took 7 bases from V and 6 from J, leaving 12 bases between them. CDR1 and CDR2 from the germline V gene are SQVTM and ANQGSEA. CDR3 length: 12 amino acids. The CDR3 nucleotides are TGCAGCGCTATATACAATGCCGGGGAGCTGTTTTTT. Protein product: CSAIYNAGELFF.

A single count supports this clone. The rearrangement links TRBV7-6 to TRBJ1-5; D not resolved. Trimming removed 2 bases at V and 0 bases at J, with 8 bases between. The germline V gene encodes CDR1 SGHVS and CDR2 FNYEAQ. The CDR3 runs to 15 residues. This chain's CDR3 is CASSLYGNSNQPQHF. CDR3 sequence (DNA): TGTGCCAGCAGCTTATATGGCAATAGCAATCAGCCCCAGCATTTT.

The chain is built from TRBV19 and TRBJ1-5, with 8 bases aligning to TRBD1. The CDR3 has 19 amino acids. V dropped 3 bases and J dropped 1; count of bases not matched to a gene: 14. Germline V lookup: CDR1 LNHDA, CDR2 SQIVND (reference sequence). This CDR3 is CASSIKDRVVSLSNQPQHF. As DNA, the CDR3 is TGTGCCAGTAGTATTAAGGACAGGGTAGTAAGTTTAAGCAATCAGCCCCAGCATTTT.

The rearrangement uses TRBV28 and TRBJ2-1, with 9 positions matching TRBD1. V was clipped by 2 bases and J by 6 bases; unmatched bases: 11. This CDR3 region has 17 residues. Germline CDR1 MDHEN, CDR2 SYDVKM. The CDR3 here is CASSLAGTGKRRNEQFF. As DNA, the CDR3 is TGTGCCAGCAGTTTAGCCGGGACAGGGAAGCGACGCAATGAGCAGTTCTTC.

The CDR3 DNA reads TGTGCCAGCAGCACGGGGGCAGGGGGTATCGGGCCCGCGGACAATGAGCAGTTCTTC. Its translation: CASSTGAGGIGPADNEQFF. The J gene is TRBJ2-1, the V gene TRBV28, with a possible D match to TRBD1 (7 bases). Per the germline V gene, CDR1 is MDHEN and CDR2 is SYDVKM. The length of the CDR3 is 19 residues. V was trimmed by 6 bases and J by 5 bases, leaving 29 bases between them.

CDR3 in amino acids: CATNQMRTQYF. CDR3 in DNA: TGTGCCACCAACCAGATGCGGACCCAGTACTTC. The chain recombines TRBV2 with TRBJ2-5; D gene uncertain. The CDR3 runs 11 residues. V was cut by 10 bases and J by 7 bases, with 13 bases left in between. Germline loops: CDR1 SNHLY, CDR2 FYNNEI.

The V and J genes are TRBV25-1 and TRBJ1-1; TRBD1 might be the D (5 bases). Germline V gene sequence: CDR1 MGHDK, CDR2 SYGVNS. Trimming took 5 bases from V and 6 from J, leaving 13 bases between them. This CDR3 has 13 amino acids. This CDR3 is CASSSRQYPEAFF. The CDR3 DNA sequence: TGTGCCAGCAGTTCCCGACAGTACCCTGAAGCTTTCTTT.

The sample holds a few counts of this clone. The V call is TRBV7-9, the J call TRBJ1-1; no clear D gene. CDR3 length: 13 amino acids. Germline CDR1 is SEHNR and CDR2 is FQNEAQ (reference sequence). V dropped 4 bases and J dropped 1 base, with 7 bases sitting between them. CDR3 coding DNA: TGTGCCAGCAGCTCGACCGGGAACACTGAAGCTTTCTTT. It encodes CASSSTGNTEAFF.

The V gene is TRBV27, the J gene TRBJ2-1, with D unresolved. Trimming took 4 bases from V and 8 from J, leaving 15 bases between them. CDR3 length equals 14 residues. Germline CDR1 is MNHEY and CDR2 is SMNVEV (reference sequence). In DNA form, the CDR3 reads TGTGCCAGCAGTTGGAGTTCGCTTGGGTATGAGCAGTTCTTC. It yields the protein CASSWSSLGYEQFF.

This chain uses TRBV5-8 with TRBJ2-5, with 7 positions matching TRBD1. CDR1 and CDR2 (germline): SGHTS, YDEGEE. V was pared by 4 bases and J by 4 bases, with 4 bases of the junction left unmatched. The CDR3 length is 13 residues. Here the CDR3 reads CASSTWDRETQYF. DNA of the CDR3: TGTGCCAGCAGCACCTGGGACAGAGAGACCCAGTACTTC.

V usage is TRBV18 and J usage is TRBJ2-7; 9 nucleotides agree with TRBD1. The CDR3 has 14 residues. CDR1 and CDR2 from the germline V gene are KGHSH and LQKENI. After removal of 6 bases from V and 4 bases from J, the junction contained 7 bases not matched to a gene. The DNA for the CDR3 is TGTGCCAGCTCCCTCCGGGACAGGGAGTACGAGCAGTACTTC. Translated: CASSLRDREYEQYF.

Details on this clone: The same CDR3 arises from other DNA sequences in this sample as well. The genes are TRBV27 and TRBJ2-5; D not resolved. Germline V gives CDR1 MNHEY, CDR2 SMNVEV (reference sequence). Between the trimmed V and J ends, which lost 5 bases and 5 bases, there was a span of 3 bases. This CDR3 is built from 10 residues. The CDR3: CASSQETQYF. The CDR3 bases are TGTGCCAGCAGTCAGGAGACCCAGTACTTC.

V usage is TRBV11-2 and J usage is TRBJ1-2, with D possibly matching TRBD1 (5 bases). Deletions cut 6 bases from V and 3 bases from J, with 14 bases between. The CDR3 totals 14 residues. CDR1 is SGHAT and CDR2 is FQNNGV in the germline V gene. Here the CDR3 reads CASRFLGGDYGYTF. DNA for the CDR3: TGTGCCAGCAGATTCCTTGGGGGAGACTATGGCTACACCTTC.

This clone was picked up one time. The chain recombines TRBV6-1 with TRBJ2-7; a possible D gene is TRBD1 (5 bases). CDR3 length: 13 amino acids. The germline gives CDR1 MNHNS, CDR2 SASEGT. Trimming took 3 bases from V and 5 from J, leaving 11 bases between them. The CDR3 is CASSDGSDNEQYF. Here the CDR3 DNA reads TGTGCCAGCAGTGATGGGTCGGACAACGAGCAGTACTTC.

The V and J genes are TRBV29-1 and TRBJ2-5; 10 nucleotides agree with TRBD1. The V segment lost 8 bases and the J segment 2 bases; nucleotides outside the gene matches: 8. The CDR3 has 14 amino acids. CDR1 and CDR2 from the germline V gene are SQVTM and ANQGSEA. The DNA of the CDR3 is TGCAGCACCGGACAGGGGGATCTACAAGAGACCCAGTACTTC. Its protein product is CSTGQGDLQETQYF.

The CDR3 loop reads CASSQGGLLGAGTEAFF. CDR3 coding DNA: TGCGCCAGCAGCCAGGGAGGGCTCCTCGGGGCCGGCACTGAAGCTTTCTTT. The rearrangement joins TRBV4-1 to TRBJ1-1, with D possibly matching TRBD1 (5 bases). The CDR3 contains 17 residues. Germline CDR1 reads MGHRA; CDR2 reads YSYEKL. Trimming took 3 bases from V and 4 from J, leaving 21 bases between them.

The chain recombines TRBV7-9 with TRBJ1-1, with a possible D match to TRBD1 (6 bases). Trimming shortened V by 2 bases and J by 3 bases, and 13 bases separated the two germline ends. The CDR3 runs to 15 residues. CDR1 is SEHNR, CDR2 FQNEAQ, per germline (reference sequence). CDR3 DNA sequence: TGTGCCAGCAGCTTATTAGGGGGGCAAGACACTGAAGCTTTCTTT. It specifies CASSLLGGQDTEAFF.

This clone has only one observation. This sequence joins TRBV7-8 and TRBJ1-3; 11 bases line up with TRBD1. This CDR3 is 16 amino acids long. Germline V gene sequence: CDR1 SGHVS, CDR2 FQNEAQ. V lost 5 bases to trimming and J lost 2 bases; unmatched junction nucleotides: 5. The CDR3 spells CASSRGTGGAGNTIYF. The CDR3 nucleotides read TGTGCCAGCAGCCGCGGGACAGGGGGAGCTGGAAACACCATATATTTT.

J is TRBJ2-7 and V is TRBV19; 8 bases agree with TRBD2. CDR3 length equals 16 residues. Germline lookup yields CDR1 LNHDA and CDR2 SQIVND (reference sequence). V dropped 1 base and J dropped 0; count of bases not matched to a gene: 5. The CDR3 DNA reads TGTGCCAGTAGTATAGTCGGAAGCGGGGGCTCCTACGAGCAGTACTTC. Translation: CASSIVGSGGSYEQYF.

The CDR3 protein is CASSSDRVYNEQFF. The CDR3, as DNA: TGTGCCAGCAGTTCGGACAGGGTTTACAATGAGCAGTTCTTC. The V call is TRBV7-9, the J call TRBJ2-1; 8 nucleotides align to TRBD1. There are 14 residues in the CDR3. V shed 6 bases and J 4 bases; nucleotides not matched to a gene: 5. Germline V CDR1 and CDR2: SEHNR, FQNEAQ (reference sequence).

The chain recombines TRBV4-1 with TRBJ2-7, with TRBD1 as a possible D gene (6 bases). The germline V gene has CDR1 MGHRA and CDR2 YSYEKL. The germline V and J ends were trimmed by 5 bases and 2 bases, with 13 bases remaining between them. This CDR3 contains 14 residues. The CDR3 sequence is CASSDQDRAYEQYF. The CDR3 nucleotides are TGCGCCAGCAGCGATCAGGACAGAGCCTACGAGCAGTACTTC.

This sequence joins TRBV7-3 and TRBJ2-2; TRBD2 aligns across 15 bases. Per germline, CDR1 SGHTA and CDR2 FQGTGA. Trimming removed 3 bases from V and 0 bases from J; junction bases left unmatched: 5. CDR3 length: 19 amino acids. DNA for the CDR3: TGTGCCAGCAGCTTGTCCGGGACTAGCGGGAGGACGAACACCGGGGAGCTGTTTTTT. Amino acid sequence: CASSLSGTSGRTNTGELFF.